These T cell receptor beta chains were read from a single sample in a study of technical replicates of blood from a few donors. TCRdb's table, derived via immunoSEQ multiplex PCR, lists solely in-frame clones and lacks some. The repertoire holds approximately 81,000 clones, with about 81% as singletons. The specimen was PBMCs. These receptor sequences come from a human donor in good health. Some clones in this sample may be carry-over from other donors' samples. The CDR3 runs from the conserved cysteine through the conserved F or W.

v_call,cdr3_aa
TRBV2,CASSALLVSEAFF
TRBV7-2,CASSSTGLPLSPLHF
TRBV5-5,CASSLGGGAVSYEQYF
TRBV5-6,CASSRLNYGYTF
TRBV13,CASSSTTPVGTYEQYF
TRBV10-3,CAISRTSGGAQTQYF
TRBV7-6,CASSQAPGVPYEQYF
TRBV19,CASNSGSSYNEQFF
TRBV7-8,CASSSDRTNEKLFF
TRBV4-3,CASSRLAGDSGANVLTF
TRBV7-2,CASSLTGGEYNEQFF
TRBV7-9,CASSAGVSGNTIYF
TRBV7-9,CASSVGLAVRETQYF
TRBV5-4,CASSLRGPNTGELFF
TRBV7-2,CASREGGGNQPQHF
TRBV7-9,CASSNVAGGPSYEQYF
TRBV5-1,CASSLLTGNNNEQFF
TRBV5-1,CASSLQAFNTEAFF
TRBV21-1,CASSQKAQGDEKLFF
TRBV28,CASGLPGGKETQYF
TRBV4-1,CASSPRLAGGPYEQYF
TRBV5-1,CASSGELNEKLFF
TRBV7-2,CASSLVVSQGYNEQFF
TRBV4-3,CASSQDPGSYNEQFF
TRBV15,CATSRERYPYGMGYEQYF
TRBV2,CASSLTSGASSYEQYF
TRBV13,CASSSGNTEAFF
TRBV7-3,CASSLIRGEQYF
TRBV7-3,CASSLGNGLQETQYF
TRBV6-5,CASRRERESMAEQYF
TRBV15,CATGAFNQETQYF
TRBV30,CAWSRTSGTDTQYF
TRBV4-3,CASSQARSNYGYTF
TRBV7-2,CASSDQTGSAEKLFF
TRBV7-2,CASSSGAGGSYEQYF
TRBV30,CAAQVEAFF
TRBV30,CAWSAEGITFF
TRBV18,CASSPQEGSYNEQFF
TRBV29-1,CSVTGNYGYTF
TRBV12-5,CASGFHRVNSPLHF
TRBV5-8,CASSFAGVSSNEKLFF
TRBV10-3,CATRQGDNQPQHF
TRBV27,CASSLRGQIYEQYF
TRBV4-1,CASSQVGRTEAFF
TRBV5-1,CASSPRDRTTGELFF
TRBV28,CASLGQPYGYTF
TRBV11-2,CASSFYRDRGLNTEAFF
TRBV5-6,CASGPRATEAFF
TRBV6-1,CASSVTGSNQPQHF
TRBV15,CATSGGANTEAFF
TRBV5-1,CASSLAGESTDTQYF
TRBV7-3,CASRSAPGNTGELFF
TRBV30,CAWSPWNTEAFF
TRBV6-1,CASRIEAAGNTIYF
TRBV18,CASSPLDRILTYEQYF
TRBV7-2,CASSLGQSYGYTF
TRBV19,CASEVPVLGTKTYEQYF
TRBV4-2,CASSHGMDREQPQHF